In its sample, the clone carrying this TCR beta chain was seen many times. Its antigen is currently unknown. This record belongs to a study of early T cells in non-severe SARS-CoV-2 infection. Across the study: Sequenced material consisted of bulk RNA (from unsorted whole blood), and chains were unpaired.

This CDR3 has 14 residues. Germline V gives CDR1 SQVTM, CDR2 ANQGSEA. The germline V and J ends were trimmed by 1 base and 3 bases, with 7 bases remaining between them. The TCR library protocol attached unique molecular identifiers to the individual cDNA molecules. TCRdb redid the calling of the 5' RACE reads with MiXCR, one entry per CDR3 protein. This sample has some 87,000 distinct CDR3 sequences, with 9.5% to 13% found just once. Notes on the study in general: VDJdb matching skewed toward anti-spike CD8 responses, missing private and CD4 specificities.

The sequence was collected from an adult who was a healthcare worker with PCR-confirmed SARS-CoV-2 infection or an uninfected control (not recorded which). What was sequenced was whole blood. This sequence joins TRBV29-1 and TRBJ2-6; D remains ambiguous. CDR3 loop: CSVEGPFGANVLTF. The CDR3 coding sequence is TGCAGCGTTGAAGGTCCGTTTGGGGCCAACGTCCTGACTTTC.